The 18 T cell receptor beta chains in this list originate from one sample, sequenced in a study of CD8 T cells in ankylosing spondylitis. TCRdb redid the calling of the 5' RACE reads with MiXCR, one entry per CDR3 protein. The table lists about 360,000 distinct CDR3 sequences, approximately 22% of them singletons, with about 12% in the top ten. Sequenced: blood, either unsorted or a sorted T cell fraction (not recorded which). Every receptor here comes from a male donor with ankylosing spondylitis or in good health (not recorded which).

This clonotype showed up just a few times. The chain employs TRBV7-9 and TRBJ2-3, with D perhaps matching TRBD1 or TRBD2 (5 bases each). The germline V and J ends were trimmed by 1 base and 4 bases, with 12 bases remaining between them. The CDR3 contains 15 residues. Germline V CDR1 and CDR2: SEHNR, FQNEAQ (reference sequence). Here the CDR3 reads CASSLVGGTADTQYF. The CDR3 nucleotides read TGTGCCAGCAGCTTAGTAGGTGGGACCGCAGATACGCAGTATTTT.

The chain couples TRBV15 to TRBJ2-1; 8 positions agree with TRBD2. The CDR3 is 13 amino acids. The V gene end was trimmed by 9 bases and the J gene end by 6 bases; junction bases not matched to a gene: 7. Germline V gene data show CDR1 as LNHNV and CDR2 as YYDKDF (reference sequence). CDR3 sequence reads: CATLEAGANEQFF. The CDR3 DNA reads TGTGCCACTCTGGAAGCGGGGGCCAATGAGCAGTTCTTC. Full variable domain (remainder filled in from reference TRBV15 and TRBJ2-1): DAMVIQNPRYQVTQFGKPVTLSCSQTLNHNVMYWYQQKSSQAPKLLFHYYDKDFNNEADTPDNFQSRRPNTSFCFLDIRSPGLGDTAMYLCATLEAGANEQFFGPGTRLTVL.

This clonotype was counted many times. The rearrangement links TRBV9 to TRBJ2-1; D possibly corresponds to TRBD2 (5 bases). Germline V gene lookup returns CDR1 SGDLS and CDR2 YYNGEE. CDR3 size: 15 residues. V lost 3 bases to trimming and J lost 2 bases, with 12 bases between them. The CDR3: CASSDSGLAYNEQFF. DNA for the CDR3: TGTGCCAGCAGCGACAGCGGTCTAGCCTACAATGAGCAGTTCTTC.

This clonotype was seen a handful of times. The chain's CDR3 is CASSLALAYEQFF. The CDR3 region has the DNA TGTGCCAGCAGTTTAGCGCTAGCGTATGAGCAGTTCTTC. The V call is TRBV12-3 or TRBV12-4, the J call TRBJ2-1; tentative D call: TRBD2 (6 bases). The CDR3 is 13 residues long. V lost 0 bases and J 8 bases, leaving 8 bases between the germline ends.

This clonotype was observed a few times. Written as DNA, the CDR3 is TGCGCCAGCAGTGGACTAACGGGGACAGATACGCAGTATTTT. Translation: CASSGLTGTDTQYF. The chain links TRBV10-1 to TRBJ2-3, with D maybe TRBD2 (5 bases). Germline V gene data show CDR1 as WNHNN and CDR2 as SYGVQD (reference sequence). The CDR3 extends over 14 amino acids. Trimming removed 4 bases at V and 3 bases at J, with 11 bases between.

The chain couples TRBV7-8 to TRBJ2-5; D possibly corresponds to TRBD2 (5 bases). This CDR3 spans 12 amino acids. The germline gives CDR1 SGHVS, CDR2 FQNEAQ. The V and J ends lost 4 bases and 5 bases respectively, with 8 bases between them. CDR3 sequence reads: CASSSAVETQYF. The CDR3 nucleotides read TGTGCCAGCAGCTCAGCGGTGGAGACCCAGTACTTC.

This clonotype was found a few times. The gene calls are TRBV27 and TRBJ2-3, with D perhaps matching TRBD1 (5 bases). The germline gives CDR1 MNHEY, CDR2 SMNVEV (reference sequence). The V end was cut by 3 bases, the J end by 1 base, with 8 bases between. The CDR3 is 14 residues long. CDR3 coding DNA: TGTGCCAGCAGTTTTTCCAGGGGCACAGATACGCAGTATTTT. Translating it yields CASSFSRGTDTQYF.

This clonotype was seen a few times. The CDR3 region has the DNA TGTGCCACCAGCCCGGGCCCCGAGGGGCTCTATGGCTACACCTTC. Amino acids: CATSPGPEGLYGYTF. This chain links TRBV15 with TRBJ1-2, with D possibly being TRBD1 (5 bases). The V end lost 5 bases, the J end lost 4 bases, and 17 bases lay between the germline ends. The CDR3 length is 15 residues. Germline loops: CDR1 LNHNV, CDR2 YYDKDF (reference sequence).

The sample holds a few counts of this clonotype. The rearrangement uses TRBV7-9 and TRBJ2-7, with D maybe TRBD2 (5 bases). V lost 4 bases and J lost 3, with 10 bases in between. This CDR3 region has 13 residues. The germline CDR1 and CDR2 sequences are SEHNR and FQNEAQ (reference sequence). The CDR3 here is CASSSREGYEQYF. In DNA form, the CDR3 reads TGTGCCAGCAGCTCAAGAGAGGGCTACGAGCAGTACTTC. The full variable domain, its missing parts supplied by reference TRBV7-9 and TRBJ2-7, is DTGVSQNPRHKITKRGQNVTFRCDPISEHNRLYWYRQTLGQGPEFLTYFQNEAQLEKSRLLSDRFSAERPKGSFSTLEIQRTEQGDSAMYLCASSSREGYEQYFGPGTRLTVT.

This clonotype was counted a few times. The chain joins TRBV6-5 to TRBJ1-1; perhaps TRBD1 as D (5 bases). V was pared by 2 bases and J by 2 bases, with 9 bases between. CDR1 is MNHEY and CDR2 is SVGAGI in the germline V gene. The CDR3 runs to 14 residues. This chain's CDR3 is CASSYVGGNTEAFF. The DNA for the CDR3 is TGTGCCAGCAGTTACGTGGGGGGTAACACTGAAGCTTTCTTT.

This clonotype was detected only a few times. Here the CDR3 DNA reads TGTGCCAGCAGCTCCTGGACAGGATACCTACCTGAAGCTTTCTTT. Its translation: CASSSWTGYLPEAFF. V is TRBV9 and J is TRBJ1-1; 7 bases map to TRBD1. Germline CDR1 SGDLS, CDR2 YYNGEE. This CDR3 comprises 15 residues. The V segment lost 4 bases and the J segment 6 bases; nucleotides outside the gene matches: 12.

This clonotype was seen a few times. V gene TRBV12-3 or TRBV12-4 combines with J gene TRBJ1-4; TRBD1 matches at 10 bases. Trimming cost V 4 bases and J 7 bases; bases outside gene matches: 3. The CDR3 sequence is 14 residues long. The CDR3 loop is CASSSGQGSEKLFF. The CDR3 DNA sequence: TGTGCCAGCAGTTCGGGACAGGGGTCTGAAAAACTGTTTTTT.

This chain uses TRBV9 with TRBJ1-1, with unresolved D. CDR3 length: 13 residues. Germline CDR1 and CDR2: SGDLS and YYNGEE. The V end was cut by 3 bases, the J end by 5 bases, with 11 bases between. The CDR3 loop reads CASSAEEGTEAFF. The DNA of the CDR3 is TGTGCCAGCAGCGCAGAAGAAGGGACTGAAGCTTTCTTT.

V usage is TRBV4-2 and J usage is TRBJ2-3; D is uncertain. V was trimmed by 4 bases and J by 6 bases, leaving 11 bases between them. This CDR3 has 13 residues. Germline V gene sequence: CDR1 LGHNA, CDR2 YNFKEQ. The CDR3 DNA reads TGTGCCAGCAGCCTCTTCTCGCTTGATACGCAGTATTTT. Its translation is CASSLFSLDTQYF.

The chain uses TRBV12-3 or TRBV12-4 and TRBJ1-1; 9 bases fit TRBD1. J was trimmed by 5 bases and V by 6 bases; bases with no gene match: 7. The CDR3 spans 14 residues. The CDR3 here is CASSPDRGETEAFF. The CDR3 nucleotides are TGTGCCAGCAGCCCGGACAGGGGAGAGACTGAAGCTTTCTTT.

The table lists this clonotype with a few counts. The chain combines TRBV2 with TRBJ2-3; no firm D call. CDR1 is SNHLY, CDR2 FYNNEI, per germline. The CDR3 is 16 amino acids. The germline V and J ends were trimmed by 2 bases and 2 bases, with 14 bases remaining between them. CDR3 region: CASSEYGYQYTDTQYF. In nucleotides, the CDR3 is TGTGCCAGCAGTGAATATGGCTACCAATACACAGATACGCAGTATTTT.

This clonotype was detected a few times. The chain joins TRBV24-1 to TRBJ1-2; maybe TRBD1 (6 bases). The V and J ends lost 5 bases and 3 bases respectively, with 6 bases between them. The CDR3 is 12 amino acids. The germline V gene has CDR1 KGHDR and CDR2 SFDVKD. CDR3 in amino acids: CATSAGDYGYTF. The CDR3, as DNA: TGTGCCACCAGTGCAGGGGACTATGGCTACACCTTC.

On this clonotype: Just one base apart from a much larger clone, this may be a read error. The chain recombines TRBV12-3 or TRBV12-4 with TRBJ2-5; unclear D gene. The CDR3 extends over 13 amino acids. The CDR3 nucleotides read TGTGACAGCAGTTTATCTCCCTCGGAGACCCAGTACTTC. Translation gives CDSSLSPSETQYF.